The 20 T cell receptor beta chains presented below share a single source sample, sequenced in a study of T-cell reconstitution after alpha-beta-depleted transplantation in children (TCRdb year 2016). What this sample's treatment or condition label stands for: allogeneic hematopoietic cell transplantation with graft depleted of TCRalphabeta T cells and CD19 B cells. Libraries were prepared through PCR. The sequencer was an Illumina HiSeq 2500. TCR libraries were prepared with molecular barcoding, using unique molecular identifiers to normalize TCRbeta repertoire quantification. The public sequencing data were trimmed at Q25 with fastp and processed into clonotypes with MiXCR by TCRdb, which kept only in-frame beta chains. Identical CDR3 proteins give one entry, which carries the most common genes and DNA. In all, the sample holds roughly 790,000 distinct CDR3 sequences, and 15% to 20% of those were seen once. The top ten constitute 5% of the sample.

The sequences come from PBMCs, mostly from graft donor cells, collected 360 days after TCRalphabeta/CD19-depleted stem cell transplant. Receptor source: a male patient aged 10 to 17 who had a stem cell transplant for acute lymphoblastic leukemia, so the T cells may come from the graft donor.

As DNA, the CDR3 is TGCAGTGCTTCGGACAGGGAGGACTATGGCTACACCTTC. This encodes CSASDREDYGYTF. The chain carries TRBV20-1 and TRBJ1-2, with 8 bases fitting TRBD1. The germline V gene has CDR1 DFQATT and CDR2 SNEGSKA (reference sequence). There are 13 residues in the CDR3. Trimming removed 5 bases from V and 3 bases from J; junction bases left unmatched: 5.

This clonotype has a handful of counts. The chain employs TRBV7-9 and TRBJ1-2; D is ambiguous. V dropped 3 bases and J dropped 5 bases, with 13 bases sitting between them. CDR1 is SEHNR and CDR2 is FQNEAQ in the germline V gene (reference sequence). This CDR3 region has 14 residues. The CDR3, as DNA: TGTGCCAGCAGCTTGGGGTCATGGGATTATGGCTACACCTTC. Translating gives CASSLGSWDYGYTF.

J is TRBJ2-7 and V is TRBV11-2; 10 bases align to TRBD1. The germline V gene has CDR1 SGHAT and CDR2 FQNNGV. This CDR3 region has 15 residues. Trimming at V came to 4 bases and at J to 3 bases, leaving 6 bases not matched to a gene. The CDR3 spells CASSSGDRGGYEQYF. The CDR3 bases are TGTGCCAGCAGCTCCGGGGACAGGGGAGGCTACGAGCAGTACTTC.

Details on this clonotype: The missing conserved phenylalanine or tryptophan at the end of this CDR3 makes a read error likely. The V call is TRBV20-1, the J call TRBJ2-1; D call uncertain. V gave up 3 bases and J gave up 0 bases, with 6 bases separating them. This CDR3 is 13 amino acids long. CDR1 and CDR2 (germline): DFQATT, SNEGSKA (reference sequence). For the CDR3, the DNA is TGCAGTGCTAGTGGTAGCTCCTACAATGAGCAGTTCTTG. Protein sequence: CSASGSSYNEQFL.

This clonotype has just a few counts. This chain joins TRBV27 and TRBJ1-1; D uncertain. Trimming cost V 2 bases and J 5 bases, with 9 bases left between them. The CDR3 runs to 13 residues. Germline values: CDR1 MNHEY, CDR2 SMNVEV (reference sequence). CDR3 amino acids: CASSLAISTEAFF. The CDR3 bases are TGTGCCAGCAGTTTAGCGATCTCGACTGAAGCTTTCTTT.

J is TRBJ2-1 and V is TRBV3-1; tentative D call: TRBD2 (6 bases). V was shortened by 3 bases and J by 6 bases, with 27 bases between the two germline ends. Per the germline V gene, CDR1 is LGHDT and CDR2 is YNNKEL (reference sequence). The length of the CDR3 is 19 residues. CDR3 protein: CASSHFLSVAVRVGNEQFF. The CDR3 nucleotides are TGTGCCAGCAGCCACTTCCTATCAGTAGCGGTGAGGGTCGGCAATGAGCAGTTCTTC.

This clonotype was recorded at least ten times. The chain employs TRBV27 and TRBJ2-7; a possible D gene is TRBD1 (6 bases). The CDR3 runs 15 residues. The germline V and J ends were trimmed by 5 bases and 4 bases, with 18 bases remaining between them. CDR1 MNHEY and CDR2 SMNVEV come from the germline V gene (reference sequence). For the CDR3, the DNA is TGTGCCAGCAGTCGCTGGGCAGGGGCCAGGTACGAGCAGTACTTC. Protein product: CASSRWAGARYEQYF.

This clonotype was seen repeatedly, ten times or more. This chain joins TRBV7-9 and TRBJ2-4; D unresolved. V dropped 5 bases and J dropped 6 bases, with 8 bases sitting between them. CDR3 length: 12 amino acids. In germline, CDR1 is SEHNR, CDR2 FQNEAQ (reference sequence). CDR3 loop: CASSQNRNIQYF. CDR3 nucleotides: TGTGCCAGCAGCCAGAACCGAAACATTCAGTACTTC.

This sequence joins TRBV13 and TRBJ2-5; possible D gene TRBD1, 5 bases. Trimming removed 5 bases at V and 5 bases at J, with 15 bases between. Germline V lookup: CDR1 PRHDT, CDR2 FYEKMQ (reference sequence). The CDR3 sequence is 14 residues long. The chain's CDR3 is CASSLQAPAETQYF. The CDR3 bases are TGTGCCAGCAGCCTACAGGCCCCGGCGGAGACCCAGTACTTC.

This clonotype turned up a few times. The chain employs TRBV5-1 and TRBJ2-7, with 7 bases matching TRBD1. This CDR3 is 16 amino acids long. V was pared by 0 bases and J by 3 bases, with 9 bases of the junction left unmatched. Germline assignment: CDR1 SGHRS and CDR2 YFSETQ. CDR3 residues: CASSLALDRSNYEQYF. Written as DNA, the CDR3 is TGCGCCAGCAGCTTGGCTTTGGACAGGTCCAACTACGAGCAGTACTTC.

For the CDR3, the DNA is TGTGCCAGCAGTTTCCACACCGGACAAGAGACCCAGTACTTC. It is translated as CASSFHTGQETQYF. V and J are TRBV27 and TRBJ2-5, with D unresolved. The CDR3 sequence is 14 residues long. Germline V lookup: CDR1 MNHEY, CDR2 SMNVEV (reference sequence). The V end was cut by 3 bases, the J end by 2 bases, with 10 bases between.

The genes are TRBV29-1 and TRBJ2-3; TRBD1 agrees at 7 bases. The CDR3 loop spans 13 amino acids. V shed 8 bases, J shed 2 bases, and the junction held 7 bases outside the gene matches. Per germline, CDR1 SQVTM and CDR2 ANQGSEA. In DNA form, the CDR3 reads TGCAGCTTAAGAGGACAGGCCACAGATACGCAGTATTTT. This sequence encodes CSLRGQATDTQYF.

In DNA, the CDR3 is TGTGCCAGCAGTTTTGAAGGAAGGGCACCCCTGAGGGCTTTCTTT. Protein product: CASSFEGRAPLRAFF. The V call is TRBV12-3 or TRBV12-4, the J call TRBJ1-1; D is ambiguous. V was cut by 3 bases and J by 11 bases, with 22 bases left in between. This CDR3 is 15 amino acids long.

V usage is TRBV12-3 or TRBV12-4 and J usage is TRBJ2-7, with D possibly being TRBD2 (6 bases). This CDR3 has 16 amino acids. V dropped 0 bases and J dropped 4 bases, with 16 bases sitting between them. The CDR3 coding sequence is TGTGCCAGCAGTTTAGCGGGAGTCGGCGGGGTGTACGAGCAGTACTTC. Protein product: CASSLAGVGGVYEQYF.

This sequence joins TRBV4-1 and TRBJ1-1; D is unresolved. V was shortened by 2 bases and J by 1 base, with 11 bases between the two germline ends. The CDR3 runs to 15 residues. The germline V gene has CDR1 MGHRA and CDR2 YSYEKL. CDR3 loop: CASSQYGVRNTEAFF. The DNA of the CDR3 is TGCGCCAGCAGCCAATACGGAGTCCGGAACACTGAAGCTTTCTTT.

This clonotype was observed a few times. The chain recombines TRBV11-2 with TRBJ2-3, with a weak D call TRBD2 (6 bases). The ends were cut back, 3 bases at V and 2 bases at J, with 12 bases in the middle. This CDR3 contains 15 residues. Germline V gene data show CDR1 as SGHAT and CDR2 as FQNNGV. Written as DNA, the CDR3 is TGTGCCAGCAGCTTCAGGTGGCGGGACACAGATACGCAGTATTTT. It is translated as CASSFRWRDTDTQYF.

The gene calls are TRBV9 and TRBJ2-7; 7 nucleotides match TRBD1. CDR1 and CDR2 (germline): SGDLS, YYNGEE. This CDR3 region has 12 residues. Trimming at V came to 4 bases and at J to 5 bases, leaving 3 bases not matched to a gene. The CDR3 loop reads CASSPQGDEQYF. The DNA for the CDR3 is TGTGCCAGCAGCCCCCAGGGGGACGAGCAGTACTTC.

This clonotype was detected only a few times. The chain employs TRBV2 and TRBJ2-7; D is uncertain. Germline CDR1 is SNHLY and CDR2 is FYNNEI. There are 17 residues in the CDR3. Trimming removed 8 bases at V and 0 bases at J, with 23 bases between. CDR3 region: CASGSTTKLTTSYEQYF. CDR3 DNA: TGTGCCAGCGGAAGTACAACCAAGCTGACCACCTCCTACGAGCAGTACTTC. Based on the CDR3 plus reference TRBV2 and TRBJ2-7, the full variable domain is EPEVTQTPSHQVTQMGQEVILRCVPISNHLYFYWYRQILGQKVEFLVSFYNNEISEKSEIFDDQFSVERPDGSNFTLKIRSTKLEDSAMYFCASGSTTKLTTSYEQYFGPGTRLTVT.

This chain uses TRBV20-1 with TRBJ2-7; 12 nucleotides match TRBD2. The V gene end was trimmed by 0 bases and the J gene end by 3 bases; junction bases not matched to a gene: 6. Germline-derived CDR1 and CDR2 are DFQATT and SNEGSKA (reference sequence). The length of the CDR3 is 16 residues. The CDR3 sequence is CSARDPGLAGSYEQYF. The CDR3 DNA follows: TGCAGTGCTAGAGACCCCGGACTAGCGGGAAGCTACGAGCAGTACTTC.

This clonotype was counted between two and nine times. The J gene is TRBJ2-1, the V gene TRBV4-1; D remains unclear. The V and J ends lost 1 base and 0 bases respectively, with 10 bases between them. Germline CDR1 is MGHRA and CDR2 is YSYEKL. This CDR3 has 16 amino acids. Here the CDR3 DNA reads TGCGCCAGCAGCCAAGGGCTCACGAGCTCCTACAATGAGCAGTTCTTC. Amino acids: CASSQGLTSSYNEQFF.